A single sample is the source of the 31 T cell receptor beta chains below, sequenced in a study of T cells in Graves' hyperthyroidism and ophthalmopathy. Amplified TCR beta CDR3 regions derived from RNA transcripts. In the first-round RT-PCR of the TCR CDR3, the HTBI primer set was used. TCRdb ran MiXCR on the multiplex PCR reads and lists one entry per CDR3 protein. The sample includes 250,000 to 300,000 distinct CDR3 sequences, approximately 15% of them seen just once. The sequenced sample consisted of blood. The receptors stem from a woman aged 60 to 75 with Graves' ophthalmopathy.

CDR3 sequence reads: CSARAPSRDNEQFF. Here the CDR3 DNA reads TGCAGTGCTAGGGCACCTAGCCGAGACAATGAGCAGTTCTTC. V and J are TRBV20-1 and TRBJ2-1; perhaps TRBD2 as D (5 bases). Trimming left V 3 bases short and J 5 bases short, with 14 bases between. Germline V gene data show CDR1 as DFQATT and CDR2 as SNEGSKA (reference sequence). This CDR3 has 14 residues.

This rearrangement joins TRBV6-1 to TRBJ2-1, with D possibly being TRBD1 (6 bases). CDR1 is MNHNS and CDR2 is SASEGT in the germline V gene. Trimming removed 5 bases at V and 1 base at J, with 9 bases between. The CDR3 runs to 14 residues. The CDR3 DNA reads as TGTGCCAGCAGTCAGGGGAAGTCCTACAATGAGCAGTTCTTC. It yields the protein CASSQGKSYNEQFF.

The CDR3: CATSRGGSGARKTQYF. The CDR3 nucleotides read TGTGCCACCAGCAGAGGGGGGAGCGGGGCTCGGAAGACCCAGTACTTC. The chain joins TRBV15 to TRBJ2-5; 7 nucleotides agree with TRBD2. The J segment lost 6 bases and the V segment lost 1 base, leaving 11 bases of the junction unmatched. The CDR3 extends over 16 amino acids. The germline V gene encodes CDR1 LNHNV and CDR2 YYDKDF (reference sequence).

In its sample, this clonotype was seen many times. The chain carries TRBV2 and TRBJ2-2; 7 nucleotides match TRBD1. The germline V gene has CDR1 SNHLY and CDR2 FYNNEI. The CDR3 sequence is 15 residues long. The V gene end was trimmed by 6 bases and the J gene end by 3 bases; junction bases not matched to a gene: 7. CDR3 nucleotide sequence: TGTGCCAGCAGCGCGATGACAGGGTACACCGGGGAGCTGTTTTTT. Translation: CASSAMTGYTGELFF. Full variable domain (rest looked up from reference TRBV2 and TRBJ2-2): EPEVTQTPSHQVTQMGQEVILRCVPISNHLYFYWYRQILGQKVEFLVSFYNNEISEKSEIFDDQFSVERPDGSNFTLKIRSTKLEDSAMYFCASSAMTGYTGELFFGEGSRLTVL.

This clonotype has a count of ten or more. An end of the junction does not agree with germline; a read error may underlie this. The V call is TRBV6-2 or TRBV6-3, the J call TRBJ2-3, with 8 nucleotides matching TRBD1. From germline, CDR1 is MNHEY and CDR2 SVGEGT. This CDR3 has 12 residues. Here the CDR3 reads CASRTGTGTQYF. The CDR3 region has the DNA TGTGCCAGCAGAACCGGGACAGGTACGCAGTATTTT.

This clonotype was recorded at least ten times. The V call is TRBV6-1, the J call TRBJ2-5, with 11 bases aligning to TRBD2. The CDR3 extends over 14 amino acids. V gave up 4 bases and J gave up 7 bases; unmatched junction bases: 5. CDR1 is MNHNS, CDR2 SASEGT, per germline. CDR3 protein: CASSALAGEGTQYF. The CDR3 nucleotides are TGTGCCAGCAGTGCACTAGCGGGGGAGGGGACCCAGTACTTC.

This clonotype was recorded at least ten times. The rearrangement links TRBV7-6 to TRBJ2-1, with D uncertain. The germline V and J ends were trimmed by 6 bases and 0 bases, with 15 bases remaining between them. CDR1 and CDR2 (germline): SGHVS, FNYEAQ. This CDR3 is built from 16 residues. The DNA of the CDR3 is TGTGCCAGCAGTCCCAGTCCAGGTAGCTCCTACAATGAGCAGTTCTTC. This translates into CASSPSPGSSYNEQFF. The full variable domain, in which reference TRBV7-6 and TRBJ2-1 provide the parts outside the CDR3, is GAGVSQSPRYKVTKRGQDVALRCDPISGHVSLYWYRQALGQGPEFLTYFNYEAQQDKSGLPNDRFSAERPEGSISTLTIQRTEQRDSAMYRCASSPSPGSSYNEQFFGPGTRLTVL.

This clonotype was picked up many times. The genes are TRBV4-3 and TRBJ2-1; D remains unclear. The CDR3 sequence is 15 residues long. The ends were cut back, 1 base at V and 0 bases at J, with 7 bases in the middle. The V gene's germline CDR1 is LGHNA and CDR2 YSLEER. The CDR3 here is CASSQARSSYNEQFF. The CDR3, as DNA: TGCGCCAGCAGCCAAGCGAGGAGCTCCTACAATGAGCAGTTCTTC.

This chain uses TRBV5-1 with TRBJ2-5; 10 nucleotides match TRBD1. V gave up 0 bases and J gave up 2 bases; unmatched junction bases: 7. The CDR3 consists of 17 residues. Germline V gene lookup returns CDR1 SGHRS and CDR2 YFSETQ. In DNA form, the CDR3 reads TGCGCCAGCAGCTTGGGCGGGACAGGGGCTCCACAAGAGACCCAGTACTTC. Translated, it gives CASSLGGTGAPQETQYF.

This clonotype was recorded at least ten times. V gene TRBV7-3 combines with J gene TRBJ2-7; possibly TRBD2 for D (5 bases). The V gene's germline CDR1 is SGHTA and CDR2 FQGTGA. CDR3 length equals 14 residues. V was trimmed by 5 bases and J by 0 bases, leaving 11 bases between them. The CDR3 DNA is TGTGCCAGCAGCAACGGAGGCAGCTCCTACGAGCAGTACTTC. The encoded protein is CASSNGGSSYEQYF.

In this sample, this clonotype turned up a few times. Being one base from a much bigger clone, this may be a read error. V usage is TRBV6-9 and J usage is TRBJ2-2, with 7 bases lining up with TRBD1. From germline, CDR1 is MNHGY and CDR2 SVAAGI. CDR3 length: 19 amino acids. CDR3 protein: CASSLIVFGRGLVTGELLF. Written as DNA, the CDR3 is TGTGCCAGCAGTTTAATAGTTTTTGGAAGGGGGCTAGTCACCGGGGAGCTGCTTTTT.

This sequence joins TRBV9 and TRBJ1-2, with D hard to call. The ends were cut back, 0 bases at V and 2 bases at J, with 8 bases in the middle. The CDR3 extends over 14 amino acids. Germline V gene lookup returns CDR1 SGDLS and CDR2 YYNGEE. The CDR3, as DNA: TGTGCCAGCAGCGTAGTGGGGAGAAACTATGGCTACACCTTC. Protein: CASSVVGRNYGYTF. Full variable domain (missing parts from reference TRBV9 and TRBJ1-2): DSGVTQTPKHLITATGQRVTLRCSPRSGDLSVYWYQQSLDQGLQFLIQYYNGEERAKGNILERFSAQQFPDLHSELNLSSLELGDSALYFCASSVVGRNYGYTFGSGTRLTVV.

This clonotype was observed many times. This rearrangement joins TRBV24-1 to TRBJ1-1; D is uncertain. V was pared by 3 bases and J by 3 bases, with 10 bases between. The CDR3 consists of 14 residues. Per the germline V gene, CDR1 is KGHDR and CDR2 is SFDVKD. As DNA, the CDR3 is TGTGCCACCAGTGATGGAACGGCGGACACTGAAGCTTTCTTT. Translated, it gives CATSDGTADTEAFF.

This clonotype has at least ten counts. The chain is built from TRBV9 and TRBJ1-1, with D uncertain. Trimming stripped 3 bases from V and 2 bases from J, with 5 bases between. The CDR3 runs 12 residues. CDR1 and CDR2 from the germline V gene are SGDLS and YYNGEE. The CDR3 DNA reads TGTGCCAGCAGCGACCAAAACACTGAAGCTTTCTTT. Translated: CASSDQNTEAFF.

The CDR3 here is CASSDSFSNTGELFF. CDR3 DNA sequence: TGTGCCAGCAGTGACTCGTTCTCGAACACCGGGGAGCTGTTTTTT. The chain is built from TRBV6-4 and TRBJ2-2, with D unclear. The CDR3 totals 15 residues. Trimming removed 0 bases from V and 0 bases from J, with 5 bases in between. Germline CDR1 is MRHNA and CDR2 is SNTAGT.

As to this clonotype: Being one base from a much bigger clone, this may be a read error. V is TRBV28 and J is TRBJ2-7, with 8 positions matching TRBD2. Germline assignment: CDR1 MDHEN and CDR2 SYDVKM. The length of the CDR3 is 15 residues. The CDR3 sequence: CAGSWPGLGSYEQYF. The CDR3 nucleotides read TGTGCCGGCAGTTGGCCGGGACTAGGTAGCTACGAGCAGTACTTC.

The V gene is TRBV15, the J gene TRBJ2-1; 14 bases are shared with TRBD2. The germline V gene encodes CDR1 LNHNV and CDR2 YYDKDF (reference sequence). The CDR3 has 16 amino acids. The V and J ends lost 4 bases and 3 bases, in that order; junction bases with no gene match: 2. CDR3 nucleotide sequence: TGTGCCACCAGCATTGGGACTAGCGGGAGCTACAATGAGCAGTTCTTC. Residues: CATSIGTSGSYNEQFF. Using reference TRBV15 and TRBJ2-1 for the parts outside the CDR3, the full variable domain is DAMVIQNPRYQVTQFGKPVTLSCSQTLNHNVMYWYQQKSSQAPKLLFHYYDKDFNNEADTPDNFQSRRPNTSFCFLDIRSPGLGDTAMYLCATSIGTSGSYNEQFFGPGTRLTVL.

This clonotype has just a few counts. The chain combines TRBV27 with TRBJ1-5, with 9 bases fitting TRBD1. CDR3 length: 16 amino acids. Looked up from germline, CDR1 is MNHEY and CDR2 is SMNVEV (reference sequence). V was clipped by 6 bases and J by 0 bases; unmatched bases: 6. This CDR3 reads CASRDRGQYSNQPQHF. In DNA form, the CDR3 reads TGTGCCAGCAGGGACAGGGGACAATATAGCAATCAGCCCCAGCATTTT.

This clonotype was picked up many times. The J gene is TRBJ2-7, the V gene TRBV20-1; TRBD1 matches 9 bases. CDR3 length equals 13 residues. J gave up 3 bases and V 6 bases, and 6 bases lay outside the gene matches. CDR1 is DFQATT, CDR2 SNEGSKA, per germline (reference sequence). The CDR3 sequence is CSAHLGQGYEQYF. In nucleotides, the CDR3 is TGCAGTGCCCATCTGGGACAGGGCTACGAGCAGTACTTC.

This clonotype was found many times. The genes are TRBV3-1 and TRBJ1-1, with D tentatively TRBD1 (5 bases). This CDR3 contains 15 residues. The germline CDR1 and CDR2 sequences are LGHDT and YNNKEL (reference sequence). Trimming left V 4 bases short and J 4 bases short, with 16 bases between. The CDR3 DNA reads as TGTGCCAGCAGCCCGTACCGGGATGGGGCCACTGAAGCTTTCTTT. Translating it yields CASSPYRDGATEAFF.

This clonotype has just a few counts. This chain connects TRBV4-3 to TRBJ2-3; D gene unclear. V shed 0 bases and J shed 6 bases, with 7 bases lying between them. CDR1 and CDR2 from the germline V gene are LGHNA and YSLEER. The CDR3 sequence is 13 residues long. The CDR3 DNA sequence: TGCGCCAGCAGCCAAGAGAGGTGGGATACGCAGTATTTT. Translation: CASSQERWDTQYF.

Ten or more counts support this clonotype. The rearrangement uses TRBV10-3 and TRBJ2-7; 13 bases map to TRBD2. V was pared by 5 bases and J by 4 bases, with 20 bases of the junction left unmatched. The CDR3 has 20 residues. Germline V gene data show CDR1 as ENHRY and CDR2 as SYGVKD. This CDR3 reads CAISSSSGTSGAIAKYEQYF. CDR3 coding DNA: TGTGCCATCAGTTCCTCCTCCGGGACTAGCGGGGCTATCGCGAAATACGAGCAGTACTTC.

The table lists this clonotype with a few counts. The chain combines TRBV20-1 with TRBJ1-1; D remains ambiguous. Germline V CDR1 and CDR2: DFQATT, SNEGSKA (reference sequence). V lost 0 bases and J lost 5, with 22 bases in between. CDR3 length equals 17 residues. The CDR3 protein is CSARDMLIGSSRTEAFF. DNA of the CDR3: TGCAGTGCTAGAGATATGTTGATCGGCAGCAGCAGGACTGAAGCTTTCTTT.

This sequence joins TRBV11-2 and TRBJ2-3; 10 bases line up with TRBD2. V shed 5 bases and J 2 bases; nucleotides not matched to a gene: 7. Germline V CDR1 and CDR2: SGHAT, FQNNGV. The CDR3 spans 16 residues. The CDR3 DNA is TGTGCCAGCAGCCCCGGACTAGCGGTACTCACAGATACGCAGTATTTT. Translated, it gives CASSPGLAVLTDTQYF.

This clonotype showed up many times. This chain uses TRBV12-3 or TRBV12-4 with TRBJ1-5; D is undetermined. Between the trimmed V and J ends, which lost 6 bases and 8 bases, there was a span of 14 bases. CDR3 size: 13 residues. In nucleotides, the CDR3 is TGTGCCAGCAGCGAGGGAGGATCCAAGCCCCAGCATTTT. Amino acids: CASSEGGSKPQHF.

A remark on this clonotype: This may be a read error, as it is one base from a much larger clone. As DNA, the CDR3 is TGTACCAGCAGCCAGATCTCCGGGGAGCTGTTTTTT. Amino acid sequence: CTSSQISGELFF. The rearrangement joins TRBV14 to TRBJ2-2, with D hard to call. There are 12 residues in the CDR3. Germline V lookup: CDR1 SGHDN, CDR2 FVKESK.

This chain links TRBV5-1 with TRBJ1-2, with 8 bases lining up with TRBD1. The trim removed 4 bases at V and 4 bases at J, leaving 12 bases unmatched. Germline values: CDR1 SGHRS, CDR2 YFSETQ. This CDR3 has 16 residues. CDR3 protein: CASSPSPTGALYGYTF. Here the CDR3 DNA reads TGCGCCAGCAGCCCGTCCCCGACAGGGGCCCTCTATGGCTACACCTTC.

This clonotype showed up just a few times. The chain recombines TRBV25-1 with TRBJ1-2, with 10 bases that match TRBD1. The CDR3 runs 14 residues. Unmatched junction bases numbered 4, after V lost 3 bases and J lost 6 bases. In germline, CDR1 is MGHDK, CDR2 SYGVNS. The CDR3 DNA sequence: TGTGCCAGCAGTGACCCCGGGACAGGGGATGGCTACACCTTC. Residues: CASSDPGTGDGYTF.

The chain links TRBV27 to TRBJ1-1; the D is unclear. The CDR3 contains 14 residues. Germline CDR1 reads MNHEY; CDR2 reads SMNVEV (reference sequence). Trimming cost V 6 bases and J 1 base, with 12 bases left between them. CDR3 sequence: CASRASMSNTEAFF. CDR3 nucleotides: TGTGCCAGCAGGGCCTCGATGTCGAACACTGAAGCTTTCTTT.

This clonotype was seen many times. The chain uses TRBV20-1 and TRBJ2-1; 13 positions match TRBD2. CDR3 size: 17 residues. With V trimmed by 2 bases and J by 7 bases, 11 bases remained unmatched. The germline gives CDR1 DFQATT, CDR2 SNEGSKA (reference sequence). CDR3 amino acids: CSARQGGTSGIRNEQFF. CDR3 nucleotides: TGCAGTGCTAGACAGGGAGGGACTAGCGGGATTAGAAATGAGCAGTTCTTC.

The chain links TRBV6-6 to TRBJ2-2; D not resolved. This CDR3 spans 14 amino acids. Germline CDR1 MNHNY, CDR2 SVGAGI (reference sequence). Trimming shortened V by 0 bases and J by 4 bases, and 6 bases separated the two germline ends. The CDR3 loop is CASSYSTTTGELFF. CDR3 DNA: TGTGCCAGCAGTTACTCCACAACCACCGGGGAGCTGTTTTTT.